This T cell receptor beta chain was profiled in a study of patients and donors after allogeneic stem cell transplantation. Germline V lookup: CDR1 MNHEY, CDR2 SMNVEV (reference sequence). V lost 3 bases to trimming and J lost 5 bases, with 14 bases between them. The CDR3 loop spans 14 amino acids. TCRdb called the RT-PCR reads again in MiXCR, with one record for every CDR3 protein. The data contain about a million distinct CDR3 sequences, about 20% of them singletons. The receptor comes from a human donor who was either an allogeneic HSCT recipient or a stem cell or donor lymphocyte infusion donor (not recorded which). It is not recorded whose cells these are; they may come from a transplant donor. The source material was blood, either unsorted or a sorted T cell fraction (not recorded which). V usage is TRBV27 and J usage is TRBJ2-7; D could derive from TRBD1 or TRBD2 (6 bases each). CDR3 residues: CASSLEGGGHEQYF. CDR3 sequence (DNA): TGTGCCAGCAGTTTGGAGGGGGGAGGCCACGAGCAGTACTTC.